These T cell receptor beta chains were read from a single sample in a study of blood T cell repertoires in COVID-19. The data were produced by immunoSEQ multiplex PCR, yet TCRdb's version contains in-frame clones alone and is incomplete. The table lists approximately 88,000 clones, roughly 80% of them singletons, with about 5.7% in the top ten. Sequences were obtained from peripheral blood. The receptors were gathered from a man between 65 and 79 years old with COVID-19, enrolled during active disease. Each CDR3 is given with its conserved first and last residue. A D gene is named only where the DNA matches it firmly. Where a row states a size, it is once, few, many or the class of an expanded clone; other rows omit it.

D: -
size: -
V: TRBV7-9
J: TRBJ2-2
CDR3: CASSLWGPNTGELFF
DNA: TGTGCCAGCAGCTTATGGGGGCCGAACACCGGGGAGCTGTTTTTT

D: TRBD1
size: -
V: TRBV7-2
J: TRBJ1-2
CDR3: CASSPGQGQRGYTF
DNA: TGTGCCAGCAGTCCGGGACAGGGGCAGCGCGGCTACACCTTC

D: -
size: -
V: TRBV3-1/TRBV3-2
J: TRBJ1-3
CDR3: CASSQRTADRNTIYF
DNA: TGTGCCAGCAGCCAAAGGACAGCTGATAGAAACACCATATATTTT

D: -
size: -
V: TRBV5-1
J: TRBJ1-2
CDR3: CASSLEGDGYTF
DNA: TGCGCCAGCAGCTTGGAGGGGGACGGCTACACCTTC

D: TRBD2
size: -
V: TRBV5-1
J: TRBJ2-5
CDR3: CASSFLVGLAGQETQYF
DNA: TGCGCCAGCAGCTTCTTGGTAGGACTAGCGGGGCAAGAGACCCAGTACTTC

D: TRBD2
size: -
V: TRBV4-2
J: TRBJ2-1
CDR3: CASSPSTLADTYNEQFF
DNA: TGTGCCAGCAGCCCCAGTACCCTAGCGGATACCTACAATGAGCAGTTCTTC

D: -
size: -
V: TRBV10-3
J: TRBJ1-5
CDR3: CAISAEGLHSNQPQHF
DNA: TGTGCCATCAGTGCGGAGGGACTCCATAGCAATCAGCCCCAGCATTTT

D: -
size: -
V: TRBV3-1/TRBV3-2
J: TRBJ2-5
CDR3: CASSQDFRGYQETQYF
DNA: TGTGCCAGCAGCCAAGATTTTCGGGGGTACCAAGAGACCCAGTACTTC

D: TRBD1
size: few
V: TRBV28
J: TRBJ1-5
CDR3: CASKNSGQALILSNQPQHF
DNA: TGTGCCAGCAAAAACTCCGGACAGGCGCTGATTCTTAGCAATCAGCCCCAGCATTTT

D: -
size: many
V: TRBV3-1/TRBV3-2
J: TRBJ1-2
CDR3: CASSQEGAGSYGYTF
DNA: TGTGCCAGCAGCCAAGAGGGGGCAGGGAGCTATGGCTACACCTTC

D: -
size: -
V: TRBV14
J: TRBJ2-3
CDR3: CASSHFGQSTDTQYF
DNA: TGTGCCAGCAGCCATTTTGGACAGTCCACAGATACGCAGTATTTT

D: TRBD1
size: -
V: TRBV28
J: TRBJ1-4
CDR3: CASRGQGANEKLFF
DNA: TGTGCCAGCAGAGGACAGGGGGCAAATGAAAAACTGTTTTTT

D: TRBD1
size: -
V: TRBV28
J: TRBJ2-3
CDR3: CASRLGQGLTDTQYF
DNA: TGTGCCAGCAGGCTGGGACAGGGGCTCACAGATACGCAGTATTTT

D: -
size: many
V: TRBV6-6
J: TRBJ2-2
CDR3: CASTSLVSTGELFF
DNA: TGTGCCAGCACCTCACTCGTGTCGACCGGGGAGCTGTTTTTT

D: TRBD1
size: -
V: TRBV28
J: TRBJ1-2
CDR3: CASSLSGTGGYTF
DNA: TGTGCCAGCAGTTTATCCGGGACAGGGGGCTACACCTTC

D: -
size: -
V: TRBV6-6
J: TRBJ1-5
CDR3: CASSYSAGNQPQHF
DNA: TGTGCCAGCAGTTACTCGGCAGGCAATCAGCCCCAGCATTTT

D: TRBD2
size: -
V: TRBV19
J: TRBJ2-3
CDR3: CASKSGSWTDTQYF
DNA: TGTGCCAGCAAGAGCGGGAGTTGGACAGATACGCAGTATTTT

D: TRBD2
size: -
V: TRBV10-1
J: TRBJ2-1
CDR3: CASSAGGGGRGSYNEQFF
DNA: TGCGCCAGCAGTGCCGGGGGGGGAGGTCGGGGGTCCTACAATGAGCAGTTCTTC

D: TRBD2
size: -
V: TRBV19
J: TRBJ2-7
CDR3: CASSPGGGGSHEQYF
DNA: TGTGCCAGTAGCCCCGGTGGGGGAGGGAGCCACGAGCAGTACTTC

D: TRBD2
size: once
V: TRBV19
J: TRBJ2-1
CDR3: CASSIVSSGRGNEQFF
DNA: TGTGCCAGTAGTATAGTTTCTAGCGGGAGAGGCAATGAGCAGTTCTTC

D: TRBD2
size: -
V: TRBV4-1
J: TRBJ2-3
CDR3: CASSQLRGYTDTQYF
DNA: TGCGCCAGCAGCCAACTGCGGGGGTACACAGATACGCAGTATTTT

D: TRBD1
size: -
V: TRBV5-6
J: TRBJ2-7
CDR3: CASPPPDRAFYEQYF
DNA: TGTGCCAGCCCCCCCCCGGACAGGGCCTTCTACGAGCAGTACTTC

D: -
size: -
V: TRBV2
J: TRBJ2-7
CDR3: CASSEGSNGSLYF
DNA: TGTGCCAGCAGTGAAGGATCGAACGGGAGTCTCTACTTC

D: -
size: -
V: TRBV12-5
J: TRBJ2-7
CDR3: CASGRSVGQGPYEQYF
DNA: TGTGCTAGTGGTCGGTCGGTGGGGCAGGGGCCCTACGAGCAGTACTTC

D: -
size: -
V: TRBV27
J: TRBJ2-1
CDR3: CASSFQGYYNEQFF
DNA: TGTGCCAGCAGTTTTCAGGGGTACTACAATGAGCAGTTCTTC

D: -
size: -
V: TRBV19
J: TRBJ2-7
CDR3: CASNQGRGTYEQYF
DNA: TGTGCCAGTAACCAGGGGCGGGGGACCTACGAGCAGTACTTC

D: TRBD2
size: -
V: TRBV7-9
J: TRBJ2-3
CDR3: CASSPSGGDTQYF
DNA: TGTGCCAGCAGCCCCAGCGGGGGAGATACGCAGTATTTT

D: -
size: -
V: TRBV30
J: TRBJ2-7
CDR3: CAWSSLTSGGQYF
DNA: TGTGCCTGGAGTAGCTTGACAAGCGGCGGGCAGTACTTC

D: -
size: -
V: TRBV3-1/TRBV3-2
J: TRBJ1-4
CDR3: CASSHDSARKLFF
DNA: TGTGCCAGCAGCCACGACAGTGCCCGAAAACTGTTTTTT

D: TRBD1
size: few
V: TRBV4-1
J: TRBJ1-2
CDR3: CASSPWEGTGGLYGYTF
DNA: TGCGCCAGCAGCCCCTGGGAGGGAACAGGGGGACTATATGGCTACACCTTC

D: TRBD2
size: -
V: TRBV4-3
J: TRBJ2-1
CDR3: CASSLHSSGRTTEQFF
DNA: TGCGCCAGCAGCCTCCATTCTAGCGGGAGGACCACTGAGCAGTTCTTC

D: TRBD2
size: -
V: TRBV5-1
J: TRBJ2-5
CDR3: CASSRIPTSGALETQYF
DNA: TGCGCCAGCAGCCGGATCCCGACTAGCGGGGCGTTGGAGACCCAGTACTTC

D: -
size: -
V: TRBV28
J: TRBJ2-1
CDR3: CASSLRVASSNEQFF
DNA: TGTGCCAGCAGTTTACGGGTTGCTAGCTCCAATGAGCAGTTCTTC

D: TRBD1
size: -
V: TRBV10-3
J: TRBJ2-3
CDR3: CAIRGQTDTQYF
DNA: TGTGCCATCAGGGGACAGACAGATACGCAGTATTTT

D: -
size: few
V: TRBV21-1
J: TRBJ2-7
CDR3: CASSRGLANHDCVEQYF
DNA: TGTGCCAGCAGCAGGGGACTAGCGAATCACGACTGCGTCGAGCAGTACTTC

D: -
size: -
V: TRBV28
J: TRBJ1-5
CDR3: CASSFQVLSQPQHF
DNA: TGTGCCAGCAGTTTTCAGGTGTTATCTCAGCCCCAGCATTTT

D: -
size: -
V: TRBV9
J: TRBJ1-2
CDR3: CASSPRRTDYGYTF
DNA: TGTGCCAGCAGCCCACGTAGGACAGATTATGGCTACACCTTC

D: -
size: -
V: TRBV18
J: TRBJ2-7
CDR3: CASSDTASAQREQYF
DNA: TGTGCCAGCTCAGATACGGCTAGCGCCCAACGAGAGCAGTACTTC

D: TRBD1
size: -
V: TRBV6-5
J: TRBJ1-2
CDR3: CASSNRGREGYGYTF
DNA: TGTGCCAGCAGCAACAGGGGGCGGGAAGGGTATGGCTACACCTTC

D: -
size: once
V: TRBV6-5
J: TRBJ2-3
CDR3: CASSYSGGSTDTQYF
DNA: TGTGCCAGCAGTTACTCAGGGGGATCGACAGATACGCAGTATTTT

D: TRBD1
size: -
V: TRBV10-3
J: TRBJ1-2
CDR3: CAIAAPPGTDNFYGYTF
DNA: TGTGCCATCGCTGCCCCTCCTGGGACAGACAACTTCTATGGCTACACCTTC

D: TRBD1
size: few
V: TRBV6-6
J: TRBJ1-3
CDR3: CASLAGGDVGNTIYF
DNA: TGTGCCAGCCTGGCAGGGGGAGACGTTGGAAACACCATATATTTT

D: TRBD1
size: -
V: TRBV5-4
J: TRBJ2-1
CDR3: CASSTRQGIFNEQFF
DNA: TGTGCCAGCAGCACCCGACAGGGTATTTTCAATGAGCAGTTCTTC

D: -
size: -
V: TRBV9
J: TRBJ1-1
CDR3: CASSVLIGSEDTEAFF
DNA: TGTGCCAGCAGCGTTTTAATAGGGTCGGAGGACACTGAAGCTTTCTTT

D: -
size: once
V: TRBV2
J: TRBJ1-2
CDR3: CASSEGEQGLRYTF
DNA: TGTGCCAGCAGTGAAGGAGAACAGGGCTTGCGCTACACCTTC

D: -
size: -
V: TRBV6-5
J: TRBJ2-5
CDR3: CASSYGGNQETQYF
DNA: TGTGCCAGCAGTTACGGAGGCAACCAAGAGACCCAGTACTTC

D: TRBD1
size: -
V: TRBV10-3
J: TRBJ1-1
CDR3: CAISGQGMNTEAFF
DNA: TGTGCCATCAGTGGACAGGGAATGAACACTGAAGCTTTCTTT

D: TRBD2
size: once
V: TRBV2
J: TRBJ2-3
CDR3: CASSLGLAVDTQYF
DNA: TGTGCCAGCAGCCTGGGACTAGCGGTGGATACGCAGTATTTT

D: TRBD1
size: -
V: TRBV19
J: TRBJ2-7
CDR3: CASSPGTVSYEQYF
DNA: TGTGCCAGTAGTCCCGGGACAGTTTCCTACGAGCAGTACTTC

D: -
size: -
V: TRBV11-2
J: TRBJ2-1
CDR3: CASSRLNFGNEQFF
DNA: TGTGCCAGCAGCCGACTCAATTTTGGCAATGAGCAGTTCTTC

D: -
size: -
V: TRBV5-5
J: TRBJ1-1
CDR3: CASSSFQGGNTEAFF
DNA: TGTGCCAGCAGCTCCTTTCAGGGTGGGAACACTGAAGCTTTCTTT

D: -
size: -
V: TRBV13
J: TRBJ1-1
CDR3: CASSFARTEAFF
DNA: TGTGCCAGCAGCTTCGCCCGGACTGAAGCTTTCTTT

D: -
size: -
V: TRBV19
J: TRBJ2-7
CDR3: CASSDSGPRYEQYF
DNA: TGTGCCAGTAGTGATAGCGGACCCCGCTACGAGCAGTACTTC

D: -
size: -
V: TRBV9
J: TRBJ1-1
CDR3: CASSPIQDPQMNTEAFF
DNA: TGTGCCAGCAGCCCAATACAGGATCCGCAGATGAACACTGAAGCTTTCTTT

D: TRBD1
size: few
V: TRBV28
J: TRBJ2-2
CDR3: CASFGTANTGELFF
DNA: TGTGCCAGCTTTGGGACAGCGAACACCGGGGAGCTGTTTTTT